The 13 T cell receptor beta chains below come from one sample, sequenced in a study of PD-L1 blockade in urothelial cancer. The protocol was immunoSEQ multiplex PCR, while the TCRdb copy is restricted to in-frame clones and leaves out a portion. The table shows 35,000 to 45,000 clones, with approximately 80% occurring only once. Sequenced here: PBMCs, sampled around atezolizumab (anti-PD-L1) treatment. All receptors come from a man between 65 and 80 years old with urothelial cancer.

V usage is TRBV27 and J usage is TRBJ2-1, with 10 bases aligning to TRBD1. V lost 5 bases to trimming and J lost 6 bases; unmatched junction nucleotides: 7. The germline V gene has CDR1 MNHEY and CDR2 SMNVEV (reference sequence). This CDR3 comprises 15 residues. The CDR3 loop is CASSLAGTGVNEQFF. In nucleotides, the CDR3 is TGTGCCAGCAGTCTAGCCGGGACAGGGGTCAATGAGCAGTTCTTC.

The chain combines TRBV5-6 with TRBJ2-1; 9 nucleotides align to TRBD2. Germline V gene sequence: CDR1 SGHDT, CDR2 YYEEEE. The CDR3 length is 15 residues. J was trimmed by 10 bases and V by 1 base; bases with no gene match: 9. In DNA form, the CDR3 reads TGTGCCAGCAGCTTGACAGGAGCGGGAGGAAAAGAGCAGTTCTTC. This encodes CASSLTGAGGKEQFF.

V and J are TRBV28 and TRBJ2-2; 8 bases map to TRBD2. Germline values: CDR1 MDHEN, CDR2 SYDVKM. V was pared by 6 bases and J by 2 bases, with 5 bases of the junction left unmatched. The CDR3 covers 15 residues. CDR3 nucleotides: TGTGCCAGCAGACGACTAGCGACCAACACCGGGGAGCTGTTTTTT. Protein: CASRRLATNTGELFF.

The chain joins TRBV5-5 to TRBJ2-3, with D possibly TRBD2 on 6 matching bases. Trimming removed 4 bases from V and 6 bases from J, with 21 bases in between. There are 16 residues in the CDR3. CDR1 is SGHKS, CDR2 YYEKEE, per germline (reference sequence). CDR3 DNA: TGTGCCAGCAGCCCCTTCCTGACGGGAGTCGGGGATACGCAGTATTTT. Translation: CASSPFLTGVGDTQYF.

The chain links TRBV5-4 to TRBJ2-7; 7 positions match TRBD2. The germline gives CDR1 SGHNT, CDR2 YYREEE (reference sequence). V shed 0 bases and J 1 base; nucleotides not matched to a gene: 7. The CDR3 loop spans 16 amino acids. Written as DNA, the CDR3 is TGTGCCAGCAGCTTGGATCGAGCGGGAAGTTCCTACGAGCAGTACTTC. The encoded protein is CASSLDRAGSSYEQYF.

The genes are TRBV7-9 and TRBJ2-2; a possible D gene is TRBD1 (5 bases). V dropped 1 base and J dropped 7 bases, with 13 bases sitting between them. The germline CDR1 and CDR2 sequences are SEHNR and FQNEAQ (reference sequence). This CDR3 has 15 amino acids. As DNA, the CDR3 is TGTGCCAGCAGCTTAGGTGCAGGGTATGGCGGGGAGCTGTTTTTT. Encoded protein: CASSLGAGYGGELFF.

The rearrangement joins TRBV6-1 to TRBJ1-1; 7 bases align to TRBD1. CDR1 and CDR2 from the germline V gene are MNHNS and SASEGT. With V trimmed by 4 bases and J by 5 bases, 10 bases remained unmatched. The CDR3 totals 15 residues. The CDR3 coding sequence is TGTGCCAGCAGTGCGACAGGGCCATTTAGGACTGAAGCTTTCTTT. It yields the protein CASSATGPFRTEAFF.

The chain combines TRBV5-5 with TRBJ2-5; D remains ambiguous. V lost 1 base and J lost 4, with 14 bases in between. The CDR3 sequence is 15 residues long. Germline V gene lookup returns CDR1 SGHKS and CDR2 YYEKEE (reference sequence). CDR3 coding DNA: TGTGCCAGCAGCTTGAGCCCCCAAGGCGGAGAGACCCAGTACTTC. Its protein is CASSLSPQGGETQYF.

This sequence joins TRBV4-3 and TRBJ2-7, with a tentative D call TRBD2 (6 bases). The CDR3 length is 14 residues. Trimming took 4 bases from V and 0 from J, leaving 10 bases between them. Looked up from germline, CDR1 is LGHNA and CDR2 is YSLEER. CDR3 protein: CASSPAGSSYEQYF. The CDR3 DNA sequence: TGCGCCAGCAGCCCCGCGGGGAGCTCCTACGAGCAGTACTTC.

The rearrangement joins TRBV2 to TRBJ2-2; 9 nucleotides match TRBD2. Per the germline V gene, CDR1 is SNHLY and CDR2 is FYNNEI. After removal of 2 bases from V and 0 bases from J, the junction contained 7 bases not matched to a gene. This CDR3 is built from 18 residues. The CDR3 nucleotides are TGTGCCAGCAGTGAACCTAGCGGGGAACTCGCGAACACCGGGGAGCTGTTTTTT. It encodes CASSEPSGELANTGELFF. Full variable domain (outside the CDR3, taken from reference TRBV2 and TRBJ2-2): EPEVTQTPSHQVTQMGQEVILRCVPISNHLYFYWYRQILGQKVEFLVSFYNNEISEKSEIFDDQFSVERPDGSNFTLKIRSTKLEDSAMYFCASSEPSGELANTGELFFGEGSRLTVL.

The V and J genes are TRBV11-2 and TRBJ1-3, with 8 positions matching TRBD1. J gave up 0 bases and V 2 bases, and 3 bases lay outside the gene matches. CDR1 SGHAT and CDR2 FQNNGV come from the germline V gene. The CDR3 has 16 residues. The CDR3 nucleotides are TGTGCCAGCAGCTTAATGGGACAGGTCTCTGGAAACACCATATATTTT. It encodes CASSLMGQVSGNTIYF.

This sequence joins TRBV6-5 and TRBJ2-2, with D uncertain. Germline CDR1 reads MNHEY; CDR2 reads SVGAGI. V was trimmed by 5 bases and J by 4 bases, leaving 8 bases between them. CDR3 length: 13 amino acids. The CDR3 region has the DNA TGTGCCAGCAGTCACCAGTTCACCGGGGAGCTGTTTTTT. Protein: CASSHQFTGELFF.

This chain uses TRBV5-4 with TRBJ2-1; 8 nucleotides match TRBD2. The germline gives CDR1 SGHNT, CDR2 YYREEE (reference sequence). This CDR3 has 15 amino acids. V lost 4 bases to trimming and J lost 7 bases; unmatched junction nucleotides: 10. The CDR3 is CASSLGGGTGNEQFF. Here the CDR3 DNA reads TGTGCCAGCAGCCTCGGGGGGGGGACTGGAAATGAGCAGTTCTTC.